Listed below are T cell receptor beta chains from one sample, sequenced in a study of T cell repertoires in cytomegalovirus infection. TCRdb reanalysed the reads using MiXCR and keeps one entry per CDR3 protein. The sample lists roughly 600,000 distinct CDR3 sequences, approximately 24% occurring once. The specimen was CD8+ T cells from PBMCs. The receptors derive from a human donor in good health (CMV status not recorded). Some clones in this sample may be carry-over from other donors' samples. CDR3s include the opening cysteine and the closing phenylalanine or tryptophan. Each record gives: clone size, V gene, D gene, J gene, CDR3 protein, CDR3 DNA. D genes are given only for firm matches. Clone size appears in some rows only: once, few, many, or a class for an expanded clone.

many,TRBV12-3/TRBV12-4,TRBD2,TRBJ2-3,CASNSLLAGVTDTQYF,TGTGCCAGCAATTCTCTGCTGGCGGGGGTCACAGATACGCAGTATTTT
.,TRBV14,.,TRBJ2-7,CASSHAGFHEQYF,TGTGCCAGCAGCCACGCAGGGTTCCACGAGCAGTACTTC
.,TRBV20-1,.,TRBJ2-1,CSATHQGLGSYNEQFF,TGCAGTGCCACGCATCAGGGACTCGGAAGTTACAATGAGCAGTTCTTC
.,TRBV12-3/TRBV12-4,TRBD1,TRBJ2-7,CASSWDREYYEQYF,TGTGCCAGCAGTTGGGACAGAGAATATTACGAGCAGTACTTC
many,TRBV5-5,.,TRBJ1-4,CASSSGFATNEKLFF,TGTGCCAGCAGCTCTGGGTTTGCAACTAATGAAAAACTGTTTTTT
many,TRBV20-1,.,TRBJ2-1,CSARQTGVGSYNEQFF,TGCAGTGCCCGGCAGACGGGGGTAGGGTCCTACAATGAGCAGTTCTTC
few,TRBV19,TRBD1,TRBJ2-5,CASSPTDRAQETQYF,TGTGCCAGTAGTCCCACAGACAGGGCCCAAGAGACCCAGTACTTC
.,TRBV4-2,.,TRBJ1-2,CASTLNRVTYGYTF,TGTGCCAGCACATTGAACAGGGTCACCTATGGCTACACCTTC
few,TRBV5-4,.,TRBJ1-1,CASSLISAHEAFF,TGTGCCAGCAGCTTGATCTCAGCACATGAAGCTTTCTTT
many,TRBV7-9,.,TRBJ1-2,CASSPPRQGNGYTF,TGTGCCAGCAGCCCACCGCGGCAGGGAAATGGCTACACCTTC
many,TRBV7-9,.,TRBJ1-1,CATRRVNTEAFF,TGTGCCACCAGACGGGTGAACACTGAAGCTTTCTTT
many,TRBV7-6,.,TRBJ2-2,CASSPRRSGELFF,TGTGCCAGCAGCCCTCGGAGGTCCGGGGAGCTGTTTTTT
.,TRBV2,.,TRBJ2-3,CASMFPGPRAGTDTQYF,TGTGCCAGCATGTTCCCCGGTCCCAGGGCGGGAACAGATACGCAGTATTTT
many,TRBV6-5,.,TRBJ1-4,CASRVRETTNEKLFF,TGTGCCAGCAGAGTTCGGGAGACGACTAATGAAAAACTGTTTTTT
once,TRBV20-1,.,TRBJ1-5,CSARDRGWTEQPQHF,TGCAGTGCTAGAGATCGAGGGTGGACAGAACAGCCCCAGCATTTT
.,TRBV6-5,.,TRBJ1-5,CASSYSRVQPQHF,TGTGCCAGCAGTTACTCCAGGGTCCAGCCCCAGCATTTT
.,TRBV7-9,TRBD1,TRBJ1-2,CTSSLDEGADGYTF,TGTACCAGCAGCTTAGACGAGGGGGCCGATGGCTACACCTTC
.,TRBV19,.,TRBJ1-1,CASTTTSYARVEPAFF,TGTGCCAGTACCACCACCTCTTACGCCCGGGTCGAACCAGCTTTCTTT
few,TRBV20-1,TRBD1,TRBJ2-3,CSVPGGEDTQYF,TGCAGTGTCCCAGGGGGCGAAGATACGCAGTATTTT
.,TRBV2,.,TRBJ1-5,CASRNAGDSNQPQHF,TGTGCCAGCAGAAACGCAGGGGATAGCAATCAGCCCCAGCATTTT
.,TRBV6-2/TRBV6-3,.,TRBJ1-1,CASSHIEGTEAFF,TGTGCCAGCAGTCATATCGAGGGCACTGAAGCTTTCTTT
.,TRBV12-3/TRBV12-4,.,TRBJ1-6,CASSLAGNSPLHF,TGTGCCAGCAGTTTAGCAGGGAATTCACCCCTCCACTTT
few,TRBV28,.,TRBJ2-3,CASKGAGRTDTQYF,TGTGCCAGCAAAGGAGCCGGGCGGACAGATACGCAGTATTTT